Following are 18 T cell receptor beta chains from one sample sequenced in a study of T cell responses to AZD1222 COVID-19 vaccine. Assay used: immunoSEQ multiplex PCR; TCRdb lists only in-frame clones, some missing. The sample records around 140,000 clones, around 91% being singletons. This specimen consisted of peripheral blood, obtained on day 0 of AZD1222 vaccination. The source of these receptors is an adult in good health.

The V call is TRBV19, the J call TRBJ2-3; D may be TRBD1 (5 bases). Germline CDR1 and CDR2: LNHDA and SQIVND (reference sequence). The CDR3 consists of 14 residues. V was shortened by 5 bases and J by 1 base, with 10 bases between the two germline ends. Here the CDR3 DNA reads TGTGCCAGTAGTCAGGGTTGGGGCACAGATACGCAGTATTTT. Translating gives CASSQGWGTDTQYF.

The chain employs TRBV18 and TRBJ2-2, with D possibly matching TRBD2 (6 bases). The CDR3 contains 17 residues. V lost 0 bases and J 0 bases, leaving 11 bases between the germline ends. The V gene's germline CDR1 is KGHSH and CDR2 LQKENI. The CDR3: CASSPPIGGSNTGELFF. The CDR3 region has the DNA TGTGCCAGCTCACCACCGATTGGAGGGTCGAACACCGGGGAGCTGTTTTTT.

The chain links TRBV6-4 to TRBJ1-1; D uncertain. The CDR3 is 18 residues long. V lost 2 bases and J 5 bases, leaving 24 bases between the germline ends. Per the germline V gene, CDR1 is MRHNA and CDR2 is SNTAGT. The CDR3 reads CASSDNPRLPRVKTEAFF. CDR3 DNA sequence: TGTGCCAGCAGTGACAATCCTAGACTCCCTAGGGTTAAGACTGAAGCTTTCTTT.

The chain couples TRBV7-8 to TRBJ1-2; TRBD1 agrees at 8 bases. CDR3 length: 13 residues. Germline CDR1 and CDR2: SGHVS and FQNEAQ. V gave up 5 bases and J gave up 6 bases; unmatched junction bases: 5. CDR3 in amino acids: CASSPHRGNGYTF. The CDR3, as DNA: TGTGCCAGCAGCCCCCACAGGGGGAATGGCTACACCTTC.

The gene calls are TRBV6-1 and TRBJ1-2, with a possible D match to TRBD1 (5 bases). The V gene's germline CDR1 is MNHNS and CDR2 SASEGT. The CDR3 length is 17 residues. V lost 4 bases and J lost 3, with 21 bases in between. The CDR3 nucleotides are TGTGCCAGCAGTGTAGCACCACCTGGGACGGCCGACTATGGCTACACCTTC. Its protein is CASSVAPPGTADYGYTF.

This clone has just a few counts. The chain is built from TRBV7-3 and TRBJ2-3; TRBD2 is a possible D gene (6 bases). CDR1 is SGHTA, CDR2 FQGTGA, per germline. Trimming stripped 1 base from V and 3 bases from J, with 23 bases between. The CDR3 is made up of 19 amino acids. The CDR3 spells CASSLRRSGLRAVTDTQYF. The CDR3 nucleotides read TGTGCCAGCAGCTTAAGGAGGTCGGGACTTCGAGCAGTAACAGATACGCAGTATTTT.

The genes are TRBV5-1 and TRBJ2-4; a weak D match, TRBD2 (6 bases). Trimming took 0 bases from V and 0 from J, leaving 13 bases between them. There are 17 residues in the CDR3. Germline V gene data show CDR1 as SGHRS and CDR2 as YFSETQ. For the CDR3, the DNA is TGCGCCAGCAGCTTGGGAGGGGCGGGAAAAGCCAAAAACATTCAGTACTTC. Translated: CASSLGGAGKAKNIQYF.

The rearrangement links TRBV27 to TRBJ1-6; D call uncertain. Germline CDR1 is MNHEY and CDR2 is SMNVEV (reference sequence). There are 12 residues in the CDR3. The ends were cut back, 3 bases at V and 9 bases at J, with 6 bases in the middle. This CDR3 is CASSFAFSPLHF. The CDR3, as DNA: TGTGCCAGCAGTTTTGCGTTTTCACCCCTCCACTTT.

The chain employs TRBV7-2 and TRBJ1-3; no clear D gene. The CDR3 runs to 16 residues. Germline V gene lookup returns CDR1 SGHTA and CDR2 FQGNSA. The ends were cut back, 4 bases at V and 0 bases at J, with 13 bases in the middle. As DNA, the CDR3 is TGTGCCAGCAGCTCCGGAGTGCTGAGCTCTGGAAACACCATATATTTT. Translating it yields CASSSGVLSSGNTIYF. The full variable domain, completed using reference TRBV7-2 and TRBJ1-3, is GAGVSQSPSNKVTEKGKDVELRCDPISGHTALYWYRQSLGQGLEFLIYFQGNSAPDKSGLPSDRFSAERTGGSVSTLTIQRTQQEDSAVYLCASSSGVLSSGNTIYFGEGSWLTVV.

On this clone: Other DNA sequences within the sample encode an identical CDR3. This chain joins TRBV6-6 and TRBJ2-1, with D unclear. The V gene's germline CDR1 is MNHNY and CDR2 SVGAGI (reference sequence). There are 12 residues in the CDR3. Trimming shortened V by 3 bases and J by 1 base, and 1 base separated the two germline ends. The CDR3 DNA reads TGTGCCAGCAGTTATTCCTACAATGAGCAGTTCTTC. This codes for CASSYSYNEQFF.

This sequence joins TRBV5-8 and TRBJ2-6, with a possible D match to TRBD2 (6 bases). The germline V gene has CDR1 SGHTS and CDR2 YDEGEE. Deletions cut 4 bases from V and 1 base from J, with 12 bases between. The CDR3 covers 16 residues. The CDR3 region has the DNA TGTGCCAGCAGCGGGGACTGGGGATCTGGGGCCAACGTCCTGACTTTC. Translation: CASSGDWGSGANVLTF.

The genes are TRBV5-1 and TRBJ2-3; a possible D gene is TRBD2 (5 bases). Trimming shortened V by 4 bases and J by 0 bases, and 9 bases separated the two germline ends. CDR1 is SGHRS, CDR2 YFSETQ, per germline. The CDR3 consists of 14 residues. The CDR3 DNA reads as TGCGCCAGCAGCCCCGGACTTAGCACAGATACGCAGTATTTT. It encodes CASSPGLSTDTQYF.

The chain has TRBV18 and TRBJ2-7; a weak D match, TRBD1 (5 bases). V was clipped by 3 bases and J by 1 base, with 7 bases between them. The CDR3 spans 13 residues. The V gene's germline CDR1 is KGHSH and CDR2 LQKENI. The CDR3 loop is CASSPTESYEQYF. CDR3 bases: TGTGCCAGCTCACCGACAGAGTCCTACGAGCAGTACTTC.

The chain recombines TRBV4-1 with TRBJ2-2; D not certain. This CDR3 is 12 amino acids long. Germline V gene lookup returns CDR1 MGHRA and CDR2 YSYEKL. V shed 3 bases and J shed 3 bases, with 2 bases lying between them. As DNA, the CDR3 is TGCGCCAGCAGCCAGTACACCGGGGAGCTGTTTTTT. Translation gives CASSQYTGELFF.

This chain links TRBV7-9 with TRBJ2-3; TRBD2 is a possible D gene (6 bases). This CDR3 contains 15 residues. Germline assignment: CDR1 SEHNR and CDR2 FQNEAQ (reference sequence). The V and J ends lost 5 bases and 2 bases respectively, with 14 bases between them. The CDR3 loop is CASSNFLATTDTQYF. The CDR3 coding sequence is TGTGCCAGCAGCAATTTCCTAGCGACCACAGATACGCAGTATTTT.

The rearrangement uses TRBV20-1 and TRBJ2-7, with D hard to call. Deletions cut 3 bases from V and 2 bases from J, with 8 bases between. The CDR3 sequence is 12 residues long. Per germline, CDR1 DFQATT and CDR2 SNEGSKA (reference sequence). The DNA of the CDR3 is TGCAGTGCTAGTTCAGGAACCTACGAGCAGTACTTC. It yields the protein CSASSGTYEQYF.

J is TRBJ1-1 and V is TRBV2; the D is unclear. V was cut by 2 bases and J by 8 bases, with 21 bases left in between. The CDR3 sequence is 16 residues long. Germline V lookup: CDR1 SNHLY, CDR2 FYNNEI. The CDR3 DNA is TGTGCCAGCAGTGAAATAATCGGGGAGGGAATTCACGAAGCTTTCTTT. Amino acids: CASSEIIGEGIHEAFF.

The V gene is TRBV5-1, the J gene TRBJ1-1; 8 bases line up with TRBD1. This CDR3 contains 14 residues. Germline CDR1 SGHRS, CDR2 YFSETQ. V shed 3 bases and J 3 bases; nucleotides not matched to a gene: 4. CDR3 residues: CASSSGGGYTEAFF. The DNA of the CDR3 is TGCGCCAGCAGCTCAGGGGGCGGGTACACTGAAGCTTTCTTT. Supplemented by reference TRBV5-1 and TRBJ1-1, the full variable domain reads KAGVTQTPRYLIKTRGQQVTLSCSPISGHRSVSWYQQTPGQGLQFLFEYFSETQRNKGNFPGRFSGRQFSNSRSEMNVSTLELGDSALYLCASSSGGGYTEAFFGQGTRLTVV.